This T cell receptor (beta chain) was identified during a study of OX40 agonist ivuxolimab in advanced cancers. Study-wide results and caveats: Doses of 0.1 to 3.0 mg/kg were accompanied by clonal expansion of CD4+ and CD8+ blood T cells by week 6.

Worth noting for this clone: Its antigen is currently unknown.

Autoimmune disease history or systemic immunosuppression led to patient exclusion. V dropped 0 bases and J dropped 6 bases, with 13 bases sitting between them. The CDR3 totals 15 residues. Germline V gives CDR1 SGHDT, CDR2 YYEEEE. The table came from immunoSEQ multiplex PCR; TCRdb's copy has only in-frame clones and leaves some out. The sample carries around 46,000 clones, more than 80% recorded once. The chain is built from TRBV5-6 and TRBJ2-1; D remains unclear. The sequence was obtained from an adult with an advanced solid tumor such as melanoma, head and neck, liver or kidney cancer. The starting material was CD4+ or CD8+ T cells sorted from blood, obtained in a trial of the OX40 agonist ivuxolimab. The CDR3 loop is CASSLESVHFNEQFF. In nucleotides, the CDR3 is TGTGCCAGCAGCTTGGAAAGCGTTCACTTCAATGAGCAGTTCTTC.